This T cell receptor beta chain was observed in a study of T cells expressing NK-cell markers. Background on the study: The study drew TCR beta repertoires from sorted CD3+CD56+NKG2C+, CD3+CD56+NKG2C- and CD3+CD56-NKG2C+ T cells.

The CDR3 is 17 amino acids. Germline CDR1 reads SGHRS; CDR2 reads YFSETQ. The authors generated TCR beta cDNA through 5'RACE template switching with UMIs. TCRdb reprocessed the 5' RACE reads and reports one entry per CDR3 protein, with no DNA. The listing contains 150,000 to 180,000 distinct CDR3 sequences. This chain links TRBV5-1 with TRBJ2-1; lacking DNA, the TRBD2 call made by TCRdb goes unchecked. The sample was blood T cells: a sorted CD56 or NKG2C T cell subset, CD4+ or CD8+ T cells, or bulk PBMC T cells (not recorded which). This TCR was recovered from a woman in her forties or fifties in good health. CDR3 residues: CASSLQGLAGGYNEQFF.